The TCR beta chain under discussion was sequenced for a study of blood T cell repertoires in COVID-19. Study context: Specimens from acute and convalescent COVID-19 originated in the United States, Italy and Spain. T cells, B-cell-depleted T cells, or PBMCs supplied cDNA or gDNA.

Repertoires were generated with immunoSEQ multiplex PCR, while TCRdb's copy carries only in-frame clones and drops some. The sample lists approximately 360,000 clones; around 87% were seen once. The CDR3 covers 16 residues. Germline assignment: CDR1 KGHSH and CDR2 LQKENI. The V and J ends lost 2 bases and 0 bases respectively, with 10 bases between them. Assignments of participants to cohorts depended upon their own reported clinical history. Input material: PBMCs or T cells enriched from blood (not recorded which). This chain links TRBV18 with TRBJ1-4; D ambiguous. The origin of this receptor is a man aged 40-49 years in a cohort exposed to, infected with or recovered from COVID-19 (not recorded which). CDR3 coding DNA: TGTGCCAGCTCACCAAGTCAGATTGCAACTAATGAAAAACTGTTTTTT. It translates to CASSPSQIATNEKLFF. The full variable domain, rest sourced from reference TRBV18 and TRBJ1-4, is NAGVMQNPRHLVRRRGQEARLRCSPMKGHSHVYWYRQLPEEGLKFMVYLQKENIIDESGMPKERFSAEFPKEGPSILRIQQVVRGDSAAYFCASSPSQIATNEKLFFGSGTQLSVL.